This T cell receptor (beta chain) was sequenced in a study of blood T cell repertoires in COVID-19. Background on the study: COVID-19 samples from acute and convalescent phases originated in the United States, Italy and Spain.

Germline-derived CDR1 and CDR2 are MDHEN and SYDVKM. Trimming took off 8 bases at V and 2 bases at J, with 10 bases between the two ends. The CDR3 is 14 amino acids. Sequencing was performed with immunoSEQ multiplex PCR; in TCRdb, only in-frame clones are kept and a portion is missing. Counted here are fewer than 350,000 clones, approximately 91% occurring once; the ten biggest clones make up about 2%. This TCR was sampled from a woman between 35 and 50 years old with acute COVID-19. The chain uses TRBV28 and TRBJ2-6; D possibly corresponds to TRBD1 (5 bases). Sequencing input: PBMCs or T cells enriched from blood (not recorded which). CDR3 bases: TGTGCCAGCTGTCTGGGGCCTGGGGCCAACGTCCTGACTTTC. This sequence encodes CASCLGPGANVLTF.